This TCR beta chain was identified during a study of cytomegalovirus exposure and HLA in healthy donors. Study-wide context: Across some 400 genotyped donors, 81% landed in the Caucasian-associated ancestry cluster.

The V end was cut by 0 bases, the J end by 11 bases, with 14 bases between. This CDR3 is built from 13 residues. Germline lookup yields CDR1 SGDLS and CDR2 YYNGEE. Findings and limits, study-wide: Sequencing depth across donors, presence/absence analyses assumed, was roughly uniform.

On this clone: The antigen is undetermined.

PCR involved 60 Vbeta and 13 Jbeta primers. Clones were read by immunoSEQ multiplex PCR, and TCRdb kept only the in-frame ones, dropping some. Altogether some 150,000 clones are present, 76% being singletons, with the ten largest covering about 0.8%. This chain joins TRBV9 and TRBJ1-1; D call uncertain. The sample consisted of PBMCs. The receptor comes from a female donor in good health and CMV-seronegative. CDR3 DNA: TGTGCCAGCAGCGTAGCTCCCCACAGAGACGCTTTCTTT. Its translation: CASSVAPHRDAFF.